Listed here are 22 T cell receptor beta chains from one sample, sequenced in a study of early T cells in non-severe SARS-CoV-2 infection. TCRdb recomputed calls from the 5' RACE reads with MiXCR, one row per CDR3 protein. Of about 22,000 distinct CDR3 sequences listed, roughly 4.5% are singletons. Sample: whole blood. The origin of the receptors is an adult who was a healthcare worker with PCR-confirmed SARS-CoV-2 infection or an uninfected control (not recorded which).

This clonotype was counted at least ten times. The chain employs TRBV18 and TRBJ2-5, with D tentatively TRBD1 (5 bases). The germline V gene has CDR1 KGHSH and CDR2 LQKENI. Trimming left V 6 bases short and J 2 bases short, with 13 bases between. The CDR3 has 14 amino acids. DNA of the CDR3: TGTGCCAGCTCCCTGAACAGGCTACAAGAGACCCAGTACTTC. This codes for CASSLNRLQETQYF.

In its sample, this clonotype was seen many times. The chain uses TRBV27 and TRBJ2-7, with no clear D. With 2 bases removed from V and 3 bases from J, the gap between germline ends came to 11 bases. Germline-derived CDR1 and CDR2 are MNHEY and SMNVEV (reference sequence). This CDR3 has 14 amino acids. The CDR3 nucleotides read TGTGCCAGCAGTTTAACAGCATTTAACTACGAGCAGTACTTC. As protein: CASSLTAFNYEQYF.

At least ten counts were recorded for this clonotype. V usage is TRBV18 and J usage is TRBJ2-7, with a weak D call TRBD1 (6 bases). This CDR3 is 16 amino acids long. Between the trimmed V and J ends, which lost 4 bases and 0 bases, there was a span of 16 bases. CDR1 and CDR2 from the germline V gene are KGHSH and LQKENI. CDR3 sequence reads: CASSHTGTYNSYEQYF. As DNA, the CDR3 is TGTGCCAGCTCACATACCGGGACATATAACTCCTACGAGCAGTACTTC. Based on the CDR3 plus reference TRBV18 and TRBJ2-7, the full variable domain is NAGVMQNPRHLVRRRGQEARLRCSPMKGHSHVYWYRQLPEEGLKFMVYLQKENIIDESGMPKERFSAEFPKEGPSILRIQQVVRGDSAAYFCASSHTGTYNSYEQYFGPGTRLTVT.

The table lists this clonotype with many counts. The chain has TRBV7-6 and TRBJ2-2, with 10 bases fitting TRBD2. Germline loops: CDR1 SGHVS, CDR2 FNYEAQ. Unmatched junction bases numbered 6, after V lost 1 base and J lost 4 bases. The length of the CDR3 is 17 residues. The CDR3 loop reads CASSLVALAGVTGELFF. In nucleotides, the CDR3 is TGTGCCAGCAGCTTAGTAGCCCTAGCGGGGGTCACCGGGGAGCTGTTTTTT.

This clonotype came up many times. The rearrangement uses TRBV7-3 and TRBJ2-1, with a weak D call TRBD1 (5 bases). Between the trimmed V and J ends, which lost 5 bases and 3 bases, there was a span of 11 bases. This CDR3 region has 14 residues. Germline CDR1 and CDR2: SGHTA and FQGTGA. DNA of the CDR3: TGTGCCAGCAGCGTCCAGGGCCTCTACAATGAGCAGTTCTTC. Translated: CASSVQGLYNEQFF.

This clonotype showed up just a few times. V gene TRBV24-1 combines with J gene TRBJ2-7, with unresolved D. CDR3 length: 14 amino acids. Germline V CDR1 and CDR2: KGHDR, SFDVKD. V dropped 5 bases and J dropped 0 bases, with 10 bases sitting between them. The chain's CDR3 is CATSAAEHSYEQYF. CDR3 nucleotides: TGTGCCACCAGTGCGGCGGAGCACTCCTACGAGCAGTACTTC.

This chain uses TRBV4-1 with TRBJ2-7, with D uncertain. Trimming pared 0 bases from V and 5 bases from J, leaving 11 bases between. Germline CDR1 is MGHRA and CDR2 is YSYEKL. The CDR3 consists of 14 residues. The CDR3 DNA sequence: TGCGCCAGCAGCCAAGATTCGGCCGTCGACGAGCAGTACTTC. It translates to CASSQDSAVDEQYF.

This clonotype was observed at least ten times. The chain combines TRBV30 with TRBJ2-7; 9 bases map to TRBD1. The CDR3 consists of 13 residues. Per germline, CDR1 GTSNPN and CDR2 SVGIG (reference sequence). V was clipped by 5 bases and J by 6 bases; unmatched bases: 8. In DNA form, the CDR3 reads TGTGCCTGGGCCGGGACAGGGTCTAGCGAGCAGTACTTC. Its translation: CAWAGTGSSEQYF. Supplemented by reference TRBV30 and TRBJ2-7, the full variable domain reads SQTIHQWPATLVQPVGSPLSLECTVEGTSNPNLYWYRQAAGRGLQLLFYSVGIGQISSEVPQNLSASRPQDRQFILSSKKLLLSDSGFYLCAWAGTGSSEQYFGPGTRLTVT.

This clonotype came up many times. CDR3 amino acids: CASSPSQGSGNTEAFF. For the CDR3, the DNA is TGTGCCAGCAGCCCCAGTCAGGGGTCAGGGAACACTGAAGCTTTCTTT. The chain carries TRBV7-9 and TRBJ1-1; TRBD1 might be the D (6 bases). CDR1 is SEHNR and CDR2 is FQNEAQ in the germline V gene (reference sequence). Deletions cut 5 bases from V and 1 base from J, with 17 bases between. This CDR3 is 16 amino acids long.

J is TRBJ2-5 and V is TRBV18; D not certain. The length of the CDR3 is 14 residues. Germline V gene data show CDR1 as KGHSH and CDR2 as LQKENI. Trimming took off 3 bases at V and 2 bases at J, with 10 bases between the two ends. CDR3 nucleotide sequence: TGTGCCAGCTCACCGGGTACAGATCAAGAGACCCAGTACTTC. Its translation is CASSPGTDQETQYF. The entire variable domain, with the rest obtained from reference TRBV18 and TRBJ2-5, is as follows: NAGVMQNPRHLVRRRGQEARLRCSPMKGHSHVYWYRQLPEEGLKFMVYLQKENIIDESGMPKERFSAEFPKEGPSILRIQQVVRGDSAAYFCASSPGTDQETQYFGPGTRLLVL.

This clonotype came up many times. The J gene is TRBJ1-2, the V gene TRBV7-9; D unclear. The V and J ends lost 1 base and 8 bases respectively, with 17 bases between them. Germline CDR1 and CDR2: SEHNR and FQNEAQ (reference sequence). The CDR3 runs 15 residues. The CDR3 DNA follows: TGTGCCAGCAGCTTAGAGGAGGAGGCGGCTTGGGGCTACACCTTC. This codes for CASSLEEEAAWGYTF.

This clonotype showed up just a few times. The genes are TRBV20-1 and TRBJ2-5; a weak D match, TRBD1 (5 bases). The ends were cut back, 2 bases at V and 5 bases at J, with 9 bases in the middle. This CDR3 comprises 12 residues. Germline assignment: CDR1 DFQATT and CDR2 SNEGSKA (reference sequence). The CDR3 region is CSARQGWETQYF. CDR3 DNA sequence: TGCAGTGCTAGACAGGGCTGGGAGACCCAGTACTTC.

This clonotype was observed many times. The rearrangement links TRBV20-1 to TRBJ1-4, with D maybe TRBD1 (5 bases). CDR1 and CDR2 (germline): DFQATT, SNEGSKA (reference sequence). V was clipped by 1 base and J by 1 base, with 10 bases between them. The CDR3 is 15 residues long. Written as DNA, the CDR3 is TGCAGTGCTAGAGGTTGGGGCAGAACTAATGAAAAACTGTTTTTT. Translation: CSARGWGRTNEKLFF.

This clonotype was recorded at least ten times. The chain links TRBV2 to TRBJ2-3, with TRBD1 matching 11 bases. The V gene end was trimmed by 8 bases and the J gene end by 1 base; junction bases not matched to a gene: 2. This CDR3 is built from 14 residues. Germline-derived CDR1 and CDR2 are SNHLY and FYNNEI. CDR3: CASRGQGGTDTQYF. The CDR3 nucleotides read TGTGCCAGCCGGGGACAGGGGGGCACAGATACGCAGTATTTT.

The rearrangement links TRBV5-6 to TRBJ2-7; no clear D gene. Looked up from germline, CDR1 is SGHDT and CDR2 is YYEEEE. The CDR3 is 12 residues long. Trimming removed 4 bases at V and 5 bases at J, with 10 bases between. This chain's CDR3 is CASSTTRHEQYF. CDR3 nucleotide sequence: TGTGCCAGCAGCACGACCCGGCACGAGCAGTACTTC.

The chain uses TRBV10-3 and TRBJ2-6, with TRBD1 matching over 7 bases. The junction had 9 bases not matched to a gene; V was cut back by 10 bases and J by 0 bases. The CDR3 contains 16 residues. Germline CDR1 is ENHRY and CDR2 is SYGVKD. The CDR3 DNA reads as TGTGCCACGACGACAGGGTCGGTCTCTGGGGCCAACGTCCTGACTTTC. Translation gives CATTTGSVSGANVLTF.

This clonotype appeared many times. V gene TRBV20-1 combines with J gene TRBJ1-6, with D maybe TRBD1 (6 bases). The V and J ends lost 0 bases and 6 bases respectively, with 12 bases between them. Germline V gives CDR1 DFQATT, CDR2 SNEGSKA (reference sequence). The CDR3 is 15 amino acids. The CDR3 is CSARDIGRGNSPLHF. The CDR3 nucleotides are TGCAGTGCTAGAGATATAGGCAGGGGTAATTCACCCCTCCACTTT.

This clonotype has ten or more counts. The genes are TRBV6-1 and TRBJ2-3; 8 bases are shared with TRBD1. The CDR3 length is 14 residues. Losses at the gene ends were 10 bases for V and 0 bases for J; bases not matched to a gene: 6. Per the germline V gene, CDR1 is MNHNS and CDR2 is SASEGT. The CDR3 region is CATEQGASTDTQYF. CDR3 sequence (DNA): TGTGCCACCGAGCAGGGGGCAAGCACAGATACGCAGTATTTT.

This chain joins TRBV19 and TRBJ1-2; TRBD1 agrees at 8 bases. The CDR3 has 12 amino acids. In germline, CDR1 is LNHDA, CDR2 SQIVND (reference sequence). V was clipped by 5 bases and J by 8 bases; unmatched bases: 4. CDR3 nucleotides: TGTGCCAGTAGTCCGCGGACAGGGGGCTACACCTTC. Amino acids: CASSPRTGGYTF.

Many counts were recorded for this clonotype. Germline and junction disagree at one end, which may indicate a read error. This chain joins TRBV20-1 and TRBJ1-6; TRBD1 might be the D (5 bases). There are 16 residues in the CDR3. Germline CDR1 is DFQATT and CDR2 is SNEGSKA (reference sequence). CDR3 sequence reads: CSARGLGPSYNSPLHF. The CDR3 bases are TGCAGTGCTAGAGGACTGGGACCCTCATATAATTCACCCCTCCATTTT.

This clonotype was seen at least ten times. The chain employs TRBV3-1 and TRBJ2-5, with D perhaps TRBD2 (6 bases). There are 13 residues in the CDR3. Trimming took 4 bases from V and 3 from J, leaving 9 bases between them. CDR1 is LGHDT, CDR2 YNNKEL, per germline (reference sequence). The CDR3 sequence: CASSRGGEETQYF. CDR3 nucleotide sequence: TGTGCCAGCAGCCGGGGCGGGGAAGAGACCCAGTACTTC.

This clonotype was picked up many times. J is TRBJ1-5 and V is TRBV27; unclear D gene. The CDR3 has 13 amino acids. V was cut by 3 bases and J by 4 bases, with 7 bases left in between. Germline CDR1 reads MNHEY; CDR2 reads SMNVEV (reference sequence). CDR3 amino acids: CASSLSLNQPQHF. CDR3 nucleotide sequence: TGTGCCAGCAGTTTGAGTCTAAATCAGCCCCAGCATTTT.